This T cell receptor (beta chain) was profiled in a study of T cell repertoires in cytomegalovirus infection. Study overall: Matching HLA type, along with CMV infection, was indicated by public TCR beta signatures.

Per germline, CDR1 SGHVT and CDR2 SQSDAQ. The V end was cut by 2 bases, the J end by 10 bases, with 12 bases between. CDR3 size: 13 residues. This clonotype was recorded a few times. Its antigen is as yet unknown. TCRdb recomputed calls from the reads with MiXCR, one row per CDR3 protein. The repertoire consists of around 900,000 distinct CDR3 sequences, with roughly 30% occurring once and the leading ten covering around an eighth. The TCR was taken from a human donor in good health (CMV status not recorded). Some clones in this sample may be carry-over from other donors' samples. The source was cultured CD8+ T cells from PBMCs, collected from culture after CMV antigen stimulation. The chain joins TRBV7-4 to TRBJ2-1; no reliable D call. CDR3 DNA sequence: TGTGCCAGCAGCTTATCTTCCCCCGGGGAGCAGTTCTTC. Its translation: CASSLSSPGEQFF.